This is a list of T cell receptor beta chains from one sample in a study of T cells after posttransplantation cyclophosphamide. This table comes from immunoSEQ multiplex PCR, and its TCRdb copy is limited to in-frame clones, with some not included. The sample contains about 28,000 clones, roughly 89% of which appear only once. The specimen sequenced was PBMCs. These receptors all come from a man aged 50-59 years. CDR3s include the opening cysteine and the closing phenylalanine or tryptophan. The order of the fields is CDR3 protein, J gene, V gene.

CASSERGYEQYF	TRBJ2-7	TRBV6-1
CASSYSSVLYF	TRBJ2-7	TRBV6-6
CASSMTGPNTEAFF	TRBJ1-1	TRBV7-8
CASSSTRGDRGLYGYTF	TRBJ1-2	TRBV27
CASSQVRAWGDEQFF	TRBJ2-1	TRBV14
CASSQDGNRAEKLFF	TRBJ1-4	TRBV4-1
CASSQDWRGNEQFF	TRBJ2-1	TRBV14
CASSQGRVNNSPLHF	TRBJ1-6	TRBV4-1
CASSSIPGTSGREDTGELFF	TRBJ2-2	TRBV5-1
CASSSSNTEAFF	TRBJ1-1	TRBV7-9
CASSSRTVNGQRGNIQYF	TRBJ2-4	TRBV5-1
CASSPTGGVFTGELFF	TRBJ2-2	TRBV7-3
CASSLRGASADTQYF	TRBJ2-3	TRBV11-3
CASSSWTGDQPQHF	TRBJ1-5	TRBV6-6
CASGFLIEGIQYF	TRBJ2-4	TRBV12-5
CASSPGDYGYTF	TRBJ1-2	TRBV7-2
CASSSREYTGELFF	TRBJ2-2	TRBV27